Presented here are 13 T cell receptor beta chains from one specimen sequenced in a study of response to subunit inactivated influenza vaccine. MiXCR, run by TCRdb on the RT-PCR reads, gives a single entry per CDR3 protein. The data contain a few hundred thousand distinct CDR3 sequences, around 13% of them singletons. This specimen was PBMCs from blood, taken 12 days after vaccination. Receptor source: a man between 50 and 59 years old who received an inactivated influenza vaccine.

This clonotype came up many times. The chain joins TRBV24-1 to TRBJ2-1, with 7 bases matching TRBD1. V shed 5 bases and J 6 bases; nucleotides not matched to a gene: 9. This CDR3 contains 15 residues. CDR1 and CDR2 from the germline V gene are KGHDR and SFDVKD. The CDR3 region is CATSAPRQGPNEQFF. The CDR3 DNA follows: TGTGCCACCAGTGCGCCGCGACAGGGTCCCAATGAGCAGTTCTTC.

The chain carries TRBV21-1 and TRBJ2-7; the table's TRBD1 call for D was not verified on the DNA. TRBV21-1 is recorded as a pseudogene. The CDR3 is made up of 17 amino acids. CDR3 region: CASSKIKGWGYSHEQYF. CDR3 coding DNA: TGTGCCAGCAGCAAGATAAAGGGGTGGGGTTATTCCCACGAGCAGTACTTC.

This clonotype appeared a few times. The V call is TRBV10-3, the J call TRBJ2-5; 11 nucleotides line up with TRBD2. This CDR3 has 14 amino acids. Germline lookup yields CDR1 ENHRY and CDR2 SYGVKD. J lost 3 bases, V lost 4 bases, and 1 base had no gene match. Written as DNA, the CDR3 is TGTGCCATCAGTGCTAGCGGGGGGAAAGAGACCCAGTACTTC. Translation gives CAISASGGKETQYF.

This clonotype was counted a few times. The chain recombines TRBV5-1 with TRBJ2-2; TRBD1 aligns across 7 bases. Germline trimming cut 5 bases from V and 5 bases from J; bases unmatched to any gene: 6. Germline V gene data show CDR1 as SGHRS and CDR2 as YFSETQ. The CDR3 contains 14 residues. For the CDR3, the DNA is TGCGCCAGCAGGTCCGGGACAGAGACCGGGGAGCTGTTTTTT. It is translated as CASRSGTETGELFF.

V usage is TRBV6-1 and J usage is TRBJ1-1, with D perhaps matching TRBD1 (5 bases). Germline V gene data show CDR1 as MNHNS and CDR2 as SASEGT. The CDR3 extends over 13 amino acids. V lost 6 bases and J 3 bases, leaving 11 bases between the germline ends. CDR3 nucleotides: TGTGCCAGCAGGCAGGGCTCGCACACTGAAGCTTTCTTT. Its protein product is CASRQGSHTEAFF.

This CDR3 reads CASSPRTSGRGNNEQFF. The DNA of the CDR3 is TGTGCCAGCAGCCCTCGGACTAGCGGGAGGGGAAACAATGAGCAGTTCTTC. This chain joins TRBV11-2 and TRBJ2-1; 15 nucleotides align to TRBD2. The CDR3 length is 17 residues. Trimming at V came to 5 bases and at J to 5 bases, leaving 7 bases not matched to a gene. CDR1 is SGHAT and CDR2 is FQNNGV in the germline V gene. Combining the CDR3 with reference TRBV11-2 and TRBJ2-1 gives the whole variable domain EAGVAQSPRYKIIEKRQSVAFWCNPISGHATLYWYQQILGQGPKLLIQFQNNGVVDDSQLPKDRFSAERLKGVDSTLKIQPAKLEDSAVYLCASSPRTSGRGNNEQFFGPGTRLTVL.

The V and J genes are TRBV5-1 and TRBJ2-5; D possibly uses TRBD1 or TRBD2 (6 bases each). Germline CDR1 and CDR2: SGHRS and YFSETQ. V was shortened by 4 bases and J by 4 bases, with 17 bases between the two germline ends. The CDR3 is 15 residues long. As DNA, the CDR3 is TGCGCCAGCAGCCCGGACGGGGGCCGGGGAGAGACCCAGTACTTC. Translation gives CASSPDGGRGETQYF.

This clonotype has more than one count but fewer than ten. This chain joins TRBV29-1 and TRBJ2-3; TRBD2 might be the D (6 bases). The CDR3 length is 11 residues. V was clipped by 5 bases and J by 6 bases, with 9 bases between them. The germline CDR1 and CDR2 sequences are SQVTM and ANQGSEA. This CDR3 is CSVRSGDTQYF. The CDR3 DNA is TGCAGCGTTCGAAGCGGGGATACGCAGTATTTT.

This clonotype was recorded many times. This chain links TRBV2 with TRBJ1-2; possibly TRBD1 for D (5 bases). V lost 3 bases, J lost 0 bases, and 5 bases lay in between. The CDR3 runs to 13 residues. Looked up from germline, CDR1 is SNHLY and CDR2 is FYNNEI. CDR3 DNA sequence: TGTGCCAGCAGTGAGGGGGCTAACTATGGCTACACCTTC. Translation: CASSEGANYGYTF.

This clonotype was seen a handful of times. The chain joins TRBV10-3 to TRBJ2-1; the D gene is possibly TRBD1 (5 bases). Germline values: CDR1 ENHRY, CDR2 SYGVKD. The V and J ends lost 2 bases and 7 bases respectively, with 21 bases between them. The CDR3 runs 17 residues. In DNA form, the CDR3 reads TGTGCCATCAGTGAGGTCCCGACTCTTAGGACATTGAATGAGCAGTTCTTC. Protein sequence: CAISEVPTLRTLNEQFF.

CDR3 residues: CASSLDGAGGAKNIQYF. CDR3 DNA: TGTGCCAGCAGCCTGGACGGCGCGGGGGGAGCCAAAAACATTCAGTACTTC. The V gene is TRBV7-8, the J gene TRBJ2-4; the match to TRBD2 covers 8 bases. The V and J ends lost 5 bases and 0 bases, in that order; junction bases with no gene match: 9. In germline, CDR1 is SGHVS, CDR2 FQNEAQ. This CDR3 has 17 residues.

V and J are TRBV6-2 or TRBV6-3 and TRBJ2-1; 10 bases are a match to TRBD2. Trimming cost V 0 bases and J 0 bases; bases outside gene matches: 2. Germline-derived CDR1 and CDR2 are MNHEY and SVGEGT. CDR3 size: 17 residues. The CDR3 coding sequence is TGTGCCAGCAGTTACTCGATAGCGGGAGGCTCCTACAATGAGCAGTTCTTC. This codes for CASSYSIAGGSYNEQFF.

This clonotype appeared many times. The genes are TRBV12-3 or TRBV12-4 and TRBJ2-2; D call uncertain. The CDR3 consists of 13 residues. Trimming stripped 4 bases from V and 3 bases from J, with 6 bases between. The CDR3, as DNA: TGTGCCAGCAGTTCTTGGTACACCGGGGAGCTGTTTTTT. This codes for CASSSWYTGELFF.